This T cell receptor (beta chain) was recovered during a study of shared clonotypes between healthy human individuals. This table comes from immunoSEQ multiplex PCR, and its TCRdb copy is limited to in-frame clones, with some not included. The sample lists about 1.1 million clones; approximately 80% were seen once. For this clone: Its antigen is unidentified. Other DNA sequences from this sample encode an identical CDR3 as well.

Germline assignment: CDR1 SEHNR and CDR2 FQNEAQ (reference sequence). CDR3 length: 12 residues. The V end was cut by 3 bases, the J end by 0 bases, with 3 bases between. Study observations and caveats: Few donors limited the genetic and exposure-history diversity represented. The study sampled only blood, and tissue repertoires likely differ.

This sequence was found in a man aged 18 to 30 in good health. Some clones in this sample may be carry-over from other donors' samples. The specimen sequenced was memory CD4+ T cells from PBMCs. The sample's subset: CD45RA-negative fraction. J is TRBJ2-7 and V is TRBV7-9; D not resolved. Here the CDR3 DNA reads TGTGCCAGCAGCTTGGGCTCCTACGAGCAGTACTTC. It codes for CASSLGSYEQYF.